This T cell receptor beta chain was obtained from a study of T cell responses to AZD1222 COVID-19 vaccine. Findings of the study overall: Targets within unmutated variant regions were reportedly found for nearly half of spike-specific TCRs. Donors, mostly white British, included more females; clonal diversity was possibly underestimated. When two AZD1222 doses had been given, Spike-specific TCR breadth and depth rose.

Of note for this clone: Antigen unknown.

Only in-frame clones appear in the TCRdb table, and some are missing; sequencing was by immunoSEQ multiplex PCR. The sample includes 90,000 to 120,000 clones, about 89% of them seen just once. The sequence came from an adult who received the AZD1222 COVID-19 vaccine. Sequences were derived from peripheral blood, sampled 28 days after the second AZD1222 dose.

CDR3 DNA sequence: TGCGCCAGCAGCTTGATTAGCGGGGGGGCCACCACCGGGGAGCTGTTTTTT. Translation: CASSLISGGATTGELFF. This sequence joins TRBV5-1 and TRBJ2-2; 11 bases agree with TRBD2. Germline CDR1 SGHRS, CDR2 YFSETQ. J gave up 4 bases and V 1 base, and 6 bases lay outside the gene matches. The CDR3 has 17 residues.